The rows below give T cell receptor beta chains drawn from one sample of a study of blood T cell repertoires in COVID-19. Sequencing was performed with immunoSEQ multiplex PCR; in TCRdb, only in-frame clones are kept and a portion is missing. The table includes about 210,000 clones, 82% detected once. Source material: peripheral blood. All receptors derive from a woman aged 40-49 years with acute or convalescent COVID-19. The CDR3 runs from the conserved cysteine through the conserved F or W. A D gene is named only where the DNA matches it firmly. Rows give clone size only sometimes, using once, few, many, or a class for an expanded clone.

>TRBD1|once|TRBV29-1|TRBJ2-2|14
CSVVPGQGVGELFF
TGCAGCGTTGTGCCGGGACAGGGCGTCGGGGAGCTGTTTTTT
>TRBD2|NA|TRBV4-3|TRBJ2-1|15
CASSQDLAGGGEQFF
TGCGCCAGCAGCCAAGATCTAGCGGGAGGCGGTGAGCAGTTCTTC
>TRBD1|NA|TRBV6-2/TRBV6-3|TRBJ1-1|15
CASSFLTTGVDEAFF
TGTGCCAGCAGTTTCTTAACTACAGGGGTAGATGAAGCTTTCTTT
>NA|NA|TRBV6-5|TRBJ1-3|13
CASFVTTGNTIYF
TGTGCCAGCTTTGTGACTACTGGAAACACCATATATTTT
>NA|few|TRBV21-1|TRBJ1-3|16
CASSKEGQSSGNTIYF
TGTGCCAGCAGCAAAGAAGGACAGAGCTCTGGAAACACCATATATTTT
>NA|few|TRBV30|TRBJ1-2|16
CAWSVGSFGGRNGYTF
TGTGCCTGGAGTGTAGGGTCGTTCGGGGGAAGAAATGGCTACACCTTC
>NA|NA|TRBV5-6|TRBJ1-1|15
CASRVIQGTNTEAFF
TGTGCCAGCAGGGTCATACAGGGAACTAACACTGAAGCTTTCTTT
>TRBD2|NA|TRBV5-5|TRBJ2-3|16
CASSLVAGGPTDTQYF
TGTGCCAGCAGCTTGGTGGCGGGGGGGCCCACAGATACGCAGTATTTT
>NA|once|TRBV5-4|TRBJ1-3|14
CASRLGGAGNTIYF
TGTGCCAGCAGACTGGGGGGGGCTGGAAACACCATATATTTT
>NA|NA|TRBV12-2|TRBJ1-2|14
CASRFDRVNYGYTF
TGTGCAAGTCGCTTTGACAGGGTTAACTATGGCTACACCTTC
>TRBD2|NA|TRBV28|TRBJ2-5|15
CASLGLAVLQETQYF
TGTGCCAGCCTAGGACTAGCGGTACTTCAAGAGACCCAGTACTTC
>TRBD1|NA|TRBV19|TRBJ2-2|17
CASRATGGNSNTGELFF
TGTGCCAGTAGGGCGACAGGGGGAAACTCGAACACCGGGGAGCTGTTTTTT
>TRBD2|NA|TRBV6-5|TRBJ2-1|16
CASSYPSSGGSNEQFF
TGTGCCAGCAGTTACCCGTCTAGCGGGGGGTCGAATGAGCAGTTCTTC
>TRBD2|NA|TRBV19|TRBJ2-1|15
CASSAGGSPYNEQFF
TGTGCCAGTTCGGCGGGGGGTTCTCCTTACAATGAGCAGTTCTTC
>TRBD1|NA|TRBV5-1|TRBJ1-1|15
CASSPHGQGNTEAFF
TGCGCCAGCAGCCCACACGGACAGGGAAACACTGAAGCTTTCTTT
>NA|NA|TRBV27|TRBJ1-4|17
CASSLSRGRGRREKLFF
TGTGCCAGCAGTTTATCTCGGGGGAGAGGGCGTCGGGAAAAACTGTTTTTT
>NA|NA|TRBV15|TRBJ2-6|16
CATSSRRGTGANVLTF
TGTGCCACCAGCAGCCGTAGGGGGACTGGGGCCAACGTCCTGACTTTC
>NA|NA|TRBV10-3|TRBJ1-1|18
CAISQKRGGYEMGTEAFF
TGTGCCATCAGTCAAAAAAGGGGAGGGTATGAGATGGGGACTGAAGCTTTCTTT
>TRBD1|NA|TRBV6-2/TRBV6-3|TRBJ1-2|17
CASSHRGGRGTNYGYTF
TGTGCCAGCAGTCACCGTGGGGGCAGGGGGACCAACTATGGCTACACCTTC
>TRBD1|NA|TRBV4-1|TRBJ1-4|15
CASSQQTGGPGKLFF
TGCGCCAGCAGCCAACAAACAGGGGGCCCTGGAAAACTGTTTTTT
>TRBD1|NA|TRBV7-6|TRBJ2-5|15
CASSPGTGGLETQYF
TGTGCCAGCAGCCCGGGGACAGGGGGCTTGGAGACCCAGTACTTC
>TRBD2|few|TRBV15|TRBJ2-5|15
CATSRVSSGGETQYF
TGTGCCACCAGCAGAGTCTCTAGCGGGGGGGAGACCCAGTACTTC
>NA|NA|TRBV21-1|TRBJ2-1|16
CASTHLGLAGRDEQFF
TGTGCCAGCACCCATCTTGGGCTAGCGGGTAGGGATGAGCAGTTCTTC
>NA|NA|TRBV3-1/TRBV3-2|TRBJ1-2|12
CASSQVSYGYTF
TGTGCCAGCAGCCAAGTTAGTTATGGCTACACCTTC
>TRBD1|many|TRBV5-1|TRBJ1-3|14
CASSWDSSGNTIYF
TGCGCCAGCAGCTGGGACAGCTCGGGAAACACCATATATTTT
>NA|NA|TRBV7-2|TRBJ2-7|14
CASSFGAQGYEQYF
TGTGCCAGCAGCTTCGGAGCGCAGGGTTACGAGCAGTACTTC
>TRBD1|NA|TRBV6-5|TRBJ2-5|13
CASGPQQGWTQYF
TGTGCCAGCGGCCCCCAACAGGGGTGGACCCAGTACTTC
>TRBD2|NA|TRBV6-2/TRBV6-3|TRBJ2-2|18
CASSYPKAGGTLTGELFF
TGTGCCAGCAGTTACCCTAAAGCGGGAGGCACCCTAACCGGGGAGCTGTTTTTT
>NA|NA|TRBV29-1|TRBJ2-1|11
CSCRLVNEQFF
TGCAGCTGTAGACTTGTTAATGAGCAGTTCTTC
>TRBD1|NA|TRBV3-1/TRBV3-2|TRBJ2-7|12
CASSHSRDRWYF
TGTGCCAGCAGCCATTCCCGGGACAGGTGGTACTTC
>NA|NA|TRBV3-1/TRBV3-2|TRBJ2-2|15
CASSQVRRGPGELFF
TGTGCCAGCAGCCAAGTCCGGCGGGGCCCCGGGGAGCTGTTTTTT
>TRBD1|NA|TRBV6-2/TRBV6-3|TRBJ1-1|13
CASSAGGSAEAFF
TGTGCCAGCAGCGCAGGGGGCTCGGCTGAAGCTTTCTTT
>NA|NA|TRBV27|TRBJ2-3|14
CASSRERGSDTQYF
TGTGCCAGCAGTCGCGAGCGTGGGTCAGATACGCAGTATTTT
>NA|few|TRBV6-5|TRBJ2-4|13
CASSYGGLNIQYF
TGTGCCAGCAGTTACGGCGGATTAAACATTCAGTACTTC
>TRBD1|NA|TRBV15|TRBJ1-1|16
CATSRPGQAVGTEAFF
TGTGCCACCAGCAGGCCGGGACAGGCAGTGGGCACTGAAGCTTTCTTT
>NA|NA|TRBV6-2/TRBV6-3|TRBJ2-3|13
CASSYSGTDTQYF
TGTGCCAGCAGTTACTCCGGCACAGATACGCAGTATTTT
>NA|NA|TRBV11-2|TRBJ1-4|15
CASSSGRTNNEKLFF
TGTGCCAGCAGCTCAGGGCGTACAAATAATGAAAAACTGTTTTTT
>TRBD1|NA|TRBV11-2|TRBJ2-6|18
CASSPRTGVASGANVLTF
TGTGCCAGCAGCCCCCGGACAGGGGTCGCCTCTGGGGCCAACGTCCTGACTTTC
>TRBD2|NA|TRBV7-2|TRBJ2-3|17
CASSPDLAGVSTDTQYF
TGTGCCAGCAGCCCGGACCTAGCGGGAGTATCCACAGATACGCAGTATTTT
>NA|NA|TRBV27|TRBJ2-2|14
CASSPLRNTGELFF
TGTGCCAGCAGTCCTCTTAGGAACACCGGGGAGCTGTTTTTT
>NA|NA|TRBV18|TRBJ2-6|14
CASSYPGTPNVLTF
TGTGCCAGCTCGTATCCCGGGACTCCCAACGTCCTGACTTTC
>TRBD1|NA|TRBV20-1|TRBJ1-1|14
CSASLDRVHTEAFF
TGCAGTGCTAGTTTGGACAGGGTTCACACTGAAGCTTTCTTT
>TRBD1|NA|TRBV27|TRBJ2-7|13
CASSPGDSYEQYF
TGTGCCAGCAGTCCAGGGGACAGCTACGAGCAGTACTTC
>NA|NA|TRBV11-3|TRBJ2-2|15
CASSPQKGGTGELFF
TGTGCCAGCAGCCCGCAAAAAGGGGGCACCGGGGAGCTGTTTTTT
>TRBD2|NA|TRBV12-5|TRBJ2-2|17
CASGLVVSGMGDGELFF
TGTGCTAGTGGTTTGGTAGTTAGCGGGATGGGGGACGGGGAGCTGTTTTTT
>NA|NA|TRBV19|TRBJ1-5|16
CASSIVAQRSNQPQHF
TGTGCCAGTAGTATAGTGGCCCAGCGGAGCAATCAGCCCCAGCATTTT